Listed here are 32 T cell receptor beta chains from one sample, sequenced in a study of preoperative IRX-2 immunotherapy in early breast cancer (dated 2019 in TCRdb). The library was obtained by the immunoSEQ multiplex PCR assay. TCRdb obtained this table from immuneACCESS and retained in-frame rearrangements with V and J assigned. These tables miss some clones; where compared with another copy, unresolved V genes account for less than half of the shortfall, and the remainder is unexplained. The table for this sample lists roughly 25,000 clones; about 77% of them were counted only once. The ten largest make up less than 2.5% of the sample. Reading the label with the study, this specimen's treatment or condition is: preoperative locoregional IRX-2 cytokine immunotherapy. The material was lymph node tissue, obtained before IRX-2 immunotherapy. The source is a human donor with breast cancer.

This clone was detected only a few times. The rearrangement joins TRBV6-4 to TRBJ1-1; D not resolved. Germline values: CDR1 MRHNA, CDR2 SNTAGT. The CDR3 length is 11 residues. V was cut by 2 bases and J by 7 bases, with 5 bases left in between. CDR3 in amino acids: CASSDRREAFF. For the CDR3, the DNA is TGTGCCAGCAGTGACAGGCGTGAAGCTTTCTTT.

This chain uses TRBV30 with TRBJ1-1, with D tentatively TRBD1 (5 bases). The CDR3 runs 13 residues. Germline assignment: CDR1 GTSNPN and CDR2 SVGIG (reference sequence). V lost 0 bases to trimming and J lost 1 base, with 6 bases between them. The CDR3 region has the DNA TGTGCCTGGAGTGTGGGACCGAACACTGAAGCTTTCTTT. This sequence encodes CAWSVGPNTEAFF.

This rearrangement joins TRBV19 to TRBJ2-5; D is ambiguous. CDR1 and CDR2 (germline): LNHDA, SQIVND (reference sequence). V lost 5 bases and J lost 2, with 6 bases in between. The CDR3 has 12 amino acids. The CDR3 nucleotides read TGTGCCAGTAGTCCCGGGCAAGAGACCCAGTACTTC. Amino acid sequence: CASSPGQETQYF. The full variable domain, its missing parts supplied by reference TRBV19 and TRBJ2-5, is DGGITQSPKYLFRKEGQNVTLSCEQNLNHDAMYWYRQDPGQGLRLIYYSQIVNDFQKGDIAEGYSVSREKKESFPLTVTSAQKNPTAFYLCASSPGQETQYFGPGTRLLVL.

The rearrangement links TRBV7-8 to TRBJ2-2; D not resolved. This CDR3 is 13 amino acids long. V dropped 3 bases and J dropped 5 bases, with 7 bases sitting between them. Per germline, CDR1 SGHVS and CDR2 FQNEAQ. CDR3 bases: TGTGCCAGCAGCTTCGTTGGAACCGGGGAGCTGTTTTTT. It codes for CASSFVGTGELFF.

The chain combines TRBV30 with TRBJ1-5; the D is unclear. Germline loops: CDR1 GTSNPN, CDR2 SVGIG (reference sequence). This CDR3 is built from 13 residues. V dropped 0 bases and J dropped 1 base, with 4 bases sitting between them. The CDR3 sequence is CAWSVFSNQPQHF. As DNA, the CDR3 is TGTGCCTGGAGTGTATTCAGCAATCAGCCCCAGCATTTT. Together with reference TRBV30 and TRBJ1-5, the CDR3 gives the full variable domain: SQTIHQWPATLVQPVGSPLSLECTVEGTSNPNLYWYRQAAGRGLQLLFYSVGIGQISSEVPQNLSASRPQDRQFILSSKKLLLSDSGFYLCAWSVFSNQPQHFGDGTRLSIL.

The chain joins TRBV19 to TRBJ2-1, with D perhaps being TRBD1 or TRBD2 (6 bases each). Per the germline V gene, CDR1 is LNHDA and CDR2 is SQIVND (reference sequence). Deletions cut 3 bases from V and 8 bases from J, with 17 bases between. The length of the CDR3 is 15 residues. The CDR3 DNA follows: TGTGCCAGTAGTATTCGAGGAGGGGGTAGCGATGAGCAGTTCTTC. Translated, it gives CASSIRGGGSDEQFF.

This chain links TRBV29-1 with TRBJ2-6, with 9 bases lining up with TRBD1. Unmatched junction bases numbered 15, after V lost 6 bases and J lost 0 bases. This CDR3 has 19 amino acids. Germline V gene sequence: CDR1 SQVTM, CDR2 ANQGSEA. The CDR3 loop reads CSVAAGTGNFGSGANVLTF. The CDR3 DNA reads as TGCAGCGTCGCCGCCGGGACAGGGAATTTCGGCTCTGGGGCCAACGTCCTGACTTTC.

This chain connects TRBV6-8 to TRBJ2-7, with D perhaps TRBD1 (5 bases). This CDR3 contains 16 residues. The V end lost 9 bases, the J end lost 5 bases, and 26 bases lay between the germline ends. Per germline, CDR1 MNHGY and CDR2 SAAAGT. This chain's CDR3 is CASSVGPVGLKDEQYF. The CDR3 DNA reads TGTGCCAGTTCGGTCGGACCTGTGGGGCTTAAGGACGAGCAGTACTTC.

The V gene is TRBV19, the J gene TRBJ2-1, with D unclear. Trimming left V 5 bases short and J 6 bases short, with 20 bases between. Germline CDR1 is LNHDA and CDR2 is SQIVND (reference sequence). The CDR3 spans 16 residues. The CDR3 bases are TGTGCCAGTAGTGGAGTTGGGGAAGGGTACCGCAATGAGCAGTTCTTC. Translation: CASSGVGEGYRNEQFF.

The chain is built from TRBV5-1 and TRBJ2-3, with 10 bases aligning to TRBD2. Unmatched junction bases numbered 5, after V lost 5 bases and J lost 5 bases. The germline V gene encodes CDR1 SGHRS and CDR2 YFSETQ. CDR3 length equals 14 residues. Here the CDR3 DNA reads TGCGCCAGCAGATTAACTAGCGGGGTAGATACGCAGTATTTT. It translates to CASRLTSGVDTQYF.

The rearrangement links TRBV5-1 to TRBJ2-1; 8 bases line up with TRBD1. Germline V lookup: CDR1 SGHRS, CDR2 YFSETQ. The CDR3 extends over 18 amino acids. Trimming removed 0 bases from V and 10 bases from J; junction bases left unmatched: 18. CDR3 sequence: CASSLGPGIGQGGGEQFF. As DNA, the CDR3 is TGCGCCAGCAGCTTGGGACCGGGCATCGGACAGGGAGGAGGGGAGCAGTTCTTC.

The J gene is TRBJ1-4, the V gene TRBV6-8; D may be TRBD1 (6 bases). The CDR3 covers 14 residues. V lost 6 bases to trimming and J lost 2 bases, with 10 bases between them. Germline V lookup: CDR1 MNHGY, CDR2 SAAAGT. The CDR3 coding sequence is TGTGCCAGCAGGAGAACAGGGACTAATGAAAAACTGTTTTTT. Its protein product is CASRRTGTNEKLFF.

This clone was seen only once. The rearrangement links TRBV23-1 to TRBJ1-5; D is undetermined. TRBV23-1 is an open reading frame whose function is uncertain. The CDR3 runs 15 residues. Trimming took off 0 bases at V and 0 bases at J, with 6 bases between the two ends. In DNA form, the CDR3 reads TGCGCCAGCAGTCAATCGACATATAGCAATCAGCCCCAGCATTTT. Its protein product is CASSQSTYSNQPQHF.

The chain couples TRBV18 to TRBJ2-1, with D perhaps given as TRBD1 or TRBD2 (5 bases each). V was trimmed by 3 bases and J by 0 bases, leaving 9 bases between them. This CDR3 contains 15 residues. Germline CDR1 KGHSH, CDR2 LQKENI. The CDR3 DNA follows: TGTGCCAGCTCACCTGAGGGGAGCTCCTACAATGAGCAGTTCTTC. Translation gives CASSPEGSSYNEQFF.

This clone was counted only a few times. This CDR3 is CASSSGNRDQPQHF. The CDR3 nucleotides are TGTGCCAGCAGCTCGGGTAACAGGGACCAGCCCCAGCATTTT. The rearrangement uses TRBV11-3 and TRBJ1-5, with a possible D match to TRBD1 (6 bases). V was clipped by 4 bases and J by 7 bases, with 14 bases between them. There are 14 residues in the CDR3. Per the germline V gene, CDR1 is SGHNT and CDR2 is YENEEA.

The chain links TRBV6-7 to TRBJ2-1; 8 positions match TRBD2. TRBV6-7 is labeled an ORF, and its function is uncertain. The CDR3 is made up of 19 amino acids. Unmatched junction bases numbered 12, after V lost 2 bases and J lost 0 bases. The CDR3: CASSYRAGGLTSSYNEQFF. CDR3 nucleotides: TGTGCCAGCAGTTACCGGGCGGGGGGCCTAACCAGCTCCTACAATGAGCAGTTCTTC.

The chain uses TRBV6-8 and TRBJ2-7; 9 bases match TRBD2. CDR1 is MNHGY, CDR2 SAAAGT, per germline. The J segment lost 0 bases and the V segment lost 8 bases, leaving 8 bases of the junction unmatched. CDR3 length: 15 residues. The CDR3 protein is CASSSQRGDSYEQYF. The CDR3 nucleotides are TGTGCCAGCTCGTCCCAGCGGGGGGACTCCTACGAGCAGTACTTC.

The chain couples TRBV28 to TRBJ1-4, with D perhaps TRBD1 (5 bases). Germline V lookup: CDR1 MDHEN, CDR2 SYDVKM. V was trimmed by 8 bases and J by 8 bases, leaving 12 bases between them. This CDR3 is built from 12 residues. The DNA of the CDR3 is TGTGCCAGCCAGGGTCGGGAAGAAAAACTGTTTTTT. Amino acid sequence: CASQGREEKLFF.

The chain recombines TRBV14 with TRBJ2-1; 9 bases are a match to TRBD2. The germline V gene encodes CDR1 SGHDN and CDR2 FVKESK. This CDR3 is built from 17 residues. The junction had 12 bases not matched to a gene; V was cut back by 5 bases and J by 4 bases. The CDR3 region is CASSSKVVAGAYNEQFF. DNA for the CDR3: TGTGCCAGCAGCTCCAAGGTGGTAGCGGGGGCATACAATGAGCAGTTCTTC.

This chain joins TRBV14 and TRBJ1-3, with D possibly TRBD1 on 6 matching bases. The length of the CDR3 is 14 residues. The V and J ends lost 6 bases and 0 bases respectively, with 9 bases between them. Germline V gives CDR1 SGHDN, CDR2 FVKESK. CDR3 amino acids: CASRGQFSGNTIYF. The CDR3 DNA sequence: TGTGCCAGCAGAGGACAGTTCTCTGGAAACACCATATATTTT. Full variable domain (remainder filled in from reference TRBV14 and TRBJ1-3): EAGVTQFPSHSVIEKGQTVTLRCDPISGHDNLYWYRRVMGKEIKFLLHFVKESKQDESGMPNNRFLAERTGGTYSTLKVQPAELEDSGVYFCASRGQFSGNTIYFGEGSWLTVV.

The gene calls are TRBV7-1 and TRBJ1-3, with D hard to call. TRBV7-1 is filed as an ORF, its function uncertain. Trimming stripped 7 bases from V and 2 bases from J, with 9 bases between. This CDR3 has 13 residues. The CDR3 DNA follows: TGTGCCAGCACACAAGGGACTGGAAACACCATATATTTT. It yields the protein CASTQGTGNTIYF.

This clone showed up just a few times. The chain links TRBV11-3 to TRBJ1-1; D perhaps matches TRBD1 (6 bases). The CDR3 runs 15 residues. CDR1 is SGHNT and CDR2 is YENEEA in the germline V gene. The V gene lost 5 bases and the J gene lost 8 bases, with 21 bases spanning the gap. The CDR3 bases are TGTGCCAGCAGCCCCAGCCGGGGGCTAAGTGTGGAAGCTTTCTTT. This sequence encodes CASSPSRGLSVEAFF.

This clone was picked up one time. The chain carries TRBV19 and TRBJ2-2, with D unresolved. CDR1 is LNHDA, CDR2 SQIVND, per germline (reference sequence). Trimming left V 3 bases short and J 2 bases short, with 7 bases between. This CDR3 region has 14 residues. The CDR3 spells CASSIRLNTGELFF. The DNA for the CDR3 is TGTGCCAGTAGTATTCGGCTTAACACCGGGGAGCTGTTTTTT.

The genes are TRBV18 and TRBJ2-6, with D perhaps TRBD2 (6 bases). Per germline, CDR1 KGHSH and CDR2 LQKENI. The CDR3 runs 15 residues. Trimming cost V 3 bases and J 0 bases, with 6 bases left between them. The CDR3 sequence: CASSPSGSGANVLTF. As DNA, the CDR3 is TGTGCCAGCTCACCTAGCGGCTCTGGGGCCAACGTCCTGACTTTC.

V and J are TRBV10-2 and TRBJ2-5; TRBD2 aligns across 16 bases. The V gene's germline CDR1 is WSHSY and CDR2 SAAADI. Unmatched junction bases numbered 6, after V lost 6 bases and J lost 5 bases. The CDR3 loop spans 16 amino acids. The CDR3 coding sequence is TGCGCCAGCAGAAAACCGGGACTAGCGGGGGGGGAGACCCAGTACTTC. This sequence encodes CASRKPGLAGGETQYF.

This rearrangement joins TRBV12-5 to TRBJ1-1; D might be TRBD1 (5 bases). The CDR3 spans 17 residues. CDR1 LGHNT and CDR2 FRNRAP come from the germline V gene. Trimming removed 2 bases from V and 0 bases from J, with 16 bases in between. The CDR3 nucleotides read TGTGCTAGTGGTTTGTCATCGTCGGGGGGGTTGAACACTGAAGCTTTCTTT. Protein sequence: CASGLSSSGGLNTEAFF.

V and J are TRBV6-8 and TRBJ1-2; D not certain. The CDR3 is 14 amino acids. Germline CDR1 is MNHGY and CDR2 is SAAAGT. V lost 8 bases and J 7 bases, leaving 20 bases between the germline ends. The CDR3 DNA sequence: TGTGCCAGCCGAAGGGAGGGCCGTTGGGTTGGCTACACCTTC. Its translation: CASRREGRWVGYTF.

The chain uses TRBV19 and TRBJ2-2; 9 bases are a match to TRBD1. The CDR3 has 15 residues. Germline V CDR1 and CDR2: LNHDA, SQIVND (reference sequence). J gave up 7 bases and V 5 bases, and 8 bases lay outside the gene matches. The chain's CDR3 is CASSRTGEGDGELFF. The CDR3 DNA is TGTGCCAGTAGTCGGACAGGGGAAGGAGACGGGGAGCTGTTTTTT.

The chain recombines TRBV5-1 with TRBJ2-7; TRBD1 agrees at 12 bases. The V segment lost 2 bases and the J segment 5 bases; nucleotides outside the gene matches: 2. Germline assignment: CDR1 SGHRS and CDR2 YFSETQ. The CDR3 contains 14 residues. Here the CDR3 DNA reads TGCGCCAGCAGCTTTGGGACAGGGGGCCACGAGCAGTACTTC. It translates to CASSFGTGGHEQYF. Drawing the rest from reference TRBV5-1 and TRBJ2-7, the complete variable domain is KAGVTQTPRYLIKTRGQQVTLSCSPISGHRSVSWYQQTPGQGLQFLFEYFSETQRNKGNFPGRFSGRQFSNSRSEMNVSTLELGDSALYLCASSFGTGGHEQYFGPGTRLTVT.

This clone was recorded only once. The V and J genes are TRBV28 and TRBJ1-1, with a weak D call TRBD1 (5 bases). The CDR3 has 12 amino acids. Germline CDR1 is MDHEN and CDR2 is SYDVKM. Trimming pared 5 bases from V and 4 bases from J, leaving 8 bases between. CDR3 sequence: CASSTGLTEAFF. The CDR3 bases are TGTGCCAGCAGTACGGGGCTCACTGAAGCTTTCTTT.

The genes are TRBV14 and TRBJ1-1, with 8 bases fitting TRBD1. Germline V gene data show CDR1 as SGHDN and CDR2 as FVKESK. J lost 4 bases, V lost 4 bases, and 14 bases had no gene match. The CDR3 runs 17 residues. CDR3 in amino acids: CASSPRPGQVGRTEAFF. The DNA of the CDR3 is TGTGCCAGCAGCCCTCGACCGGGACAGGTGGGACGCACTGAAGCTTTCTTT.

The CDR3: CASSSHSGESYEQYF. DNA for the CDR3: TGTGCCAGCAGCTCTCACAGTGGAGAGTCCTACGAGCAGTACTTC. This sequence joins TRBV11-3 and TRBJ2-7; D call uncertain. CDR1 is SGHNT and CDR2 is YENEEA in the germline V gene. The CDR3 runs 15 residues. Trimming pared 4 bases from V and 1 base from J, leaving 14 bases between.